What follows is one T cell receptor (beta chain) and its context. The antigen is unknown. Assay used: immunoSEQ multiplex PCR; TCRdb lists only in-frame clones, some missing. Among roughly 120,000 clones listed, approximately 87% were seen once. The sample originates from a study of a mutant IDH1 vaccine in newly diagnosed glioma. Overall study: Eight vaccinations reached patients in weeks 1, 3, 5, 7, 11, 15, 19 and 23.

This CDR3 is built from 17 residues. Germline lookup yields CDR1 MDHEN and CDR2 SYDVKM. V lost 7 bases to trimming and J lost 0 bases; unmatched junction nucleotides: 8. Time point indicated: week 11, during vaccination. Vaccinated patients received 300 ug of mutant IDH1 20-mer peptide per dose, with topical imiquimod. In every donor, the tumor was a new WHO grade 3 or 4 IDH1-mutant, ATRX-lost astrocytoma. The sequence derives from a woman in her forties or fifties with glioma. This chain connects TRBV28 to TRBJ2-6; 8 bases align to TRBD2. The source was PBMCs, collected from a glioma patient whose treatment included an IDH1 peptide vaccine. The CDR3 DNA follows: TGTGCCAGCACCCCCCGGGAGGGAAACTCTGGGGCCAACGTCCTGACTTTC. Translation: CASTPREGNSGANVLTF.